This is a list of T cell receptor beta chains from one sample in a study of OX40 agonist ivuxolimab in advanced cancers. This table comes from immunoSEQ multiplex PCR, and its TCRdb copy is limited to in-frame clones, with some not included. The table shows tens of thousands of clones, with nearly 90% occurring only once. This specimen consisted of CD4+ or CD8+ T cells sorted from blood, obtained in a trial of the OX40 agonist ivuxolimab. All receptors come from an adult with an advanced solid tumor such as melanoma, head and neck, liver or kidney cancer. Both conserved end residues are part of each CDR3. A D gene is named only where the DNA matches it firmly. Rows give clone size only sometimes, using once, few, many, or a class for an expanded clone.

clone size: -
J gene: TRBJ2-1
D gene: TRBD2
V gene: TRBV10-2
CDR3 protein: CASLMPSGSNEQFF
CDR3 DNA: TGCGCCAGCCTGATGCCTAGCGGGAGCAATGAGCAGTTCTTC

clone size: -
J gene: TRBJ1-1
D gene: -
V gene: TRBV11-2
CDR3 protein: CASSLIKAEAFF
CDR3 DNA: TGTGCCAGCAGCTTGATAAAGGCTGAAGCTTTCTTT

clone size: -
J gene: TRBJ2-1
D gene: -
V gene: TRBV11-2
CDR3 protein: CASSSLGLTFRIEQFF
CDR3 DNA: TGTGCCAGCAGCTCCCTAGGACTAACATTCAGAATCGAGCAGTTCTTC

clone size: once
J gene: TRBJ1-2
D gene: -
V gene: TRBV19
CDR3 protein: CASSSGSLVGYTF
CDR3 DNA: TGTGCCAGTAGTTCCGGGTCATTAGTTGGCTACACCTTC

clone size: once
J gene: TRBJ2-3
D gene: -
V gene: TRBV9
CDR3 protein: CASSVIGGVSTDTQYF
CDR3 DNA: TGTGCCAGCAGCGTAATAGGGGGAGTTAGCACAGATACGCAGTATTTT

clone size: -
J gene: TRBJ1-1
D gene: -
V gene: TRBV6-5
CDR3 protein: CASRDLGNTEAFF
CDR3 DNA: TGTGCCAGCAGGGACTTGGGGAACACTGAAGCTTTCTTT

clone size: -
J gene: TRBJ1-1
D gene: -
V gene: TRBV5-1
CDR3 protein: CASSGRGVRDTEAFF
CDR3 DNA: TGCGCCAGCAGTGGGAGGGGAGTTCGGGACACTGAAGCTTTCTTT

clone size: -
J gene: TRBJ1-1
D gene: TRBD1
V gene: TRBV6-5
CDR3 protein: CASRRTGGREAFF
CDR3 DNA: TGTGCCAGCCGCAGGACAGGGGGCCGGGAAGCTTTCTTT

clone size: -
J gene: TRBJ2-7
D gene: TRBD1
V gene: TRBV2
CDR3 protein: CASSEGDRGGRYEQYF
CDR3 DNA: TGTGCCAGCAGTGAGGGGGACAGGGGTGGTAGATACGAGCAGTACTTC

clone size: -
J gene: TRBJ2-3
D gene: TRBD2
V gene: TRBV10-1
CDR3 protein: CASSESPAGTADTQYF
CDR3 DNA: TGCGCCAGCAGTGAGTCCCCAGCGGGGACGGCGGATACGCAGTATTTT

clone size: -
J gene: TRBJ1-2
D gene: TRBD1
V gene: TRBV5-1
CDR3 protein: CASSFSGTDYGYTF
CDR3 DNA: TGCGCCAGCAGCTTTTCCGGGACAGACTATGGCTACACCTTC

clone size: -
J gene: TRBJ2-2
D gene: -
V gene: TRBV4-3
CDR3 protein: CASSQDRGIQGFTGELFF
CDR3 DNA: TGCGCCAGCAGCCAAGACCGGGGGATACAGGGTTTTACCGGGGAGCTGTTTTTT

clone size: -
J gene: TRBJ1-1
D gene: -
V gene: TRBV5-1
CDR3 protein: CASSLRTGNTEAFF
CDR3 DNA: TGCGCCAGCAGCTTGCGGACGGGGAACACTGAAGCTTTCTTT

clone size: -
J gene: TRBJ2-3
D gene: -
V gene: TRBV14
CDR3 protein: CASSLSGADTQYF
CDR3 DNA: TGTGCCAGCAGCCTTTCCGGAGCGGATACGCAGTATTTT

clone size: -
J gene: TRBJ2-1
D gene: -
V gene: TRBV6-5
CDR3 protein: CASSYSGVSYNEQFF
CDR3 DNA: TGTGCCAGCAGTTACTCGGGTGTCTCCTACAATGAGCAGTTCTTC

clone size: few
J gene: TRBJ2-3
D gene: -
V gene: TRBV7-9
CDR3 protein: CASSTRRGGYTDTQYF
CDR3 DNA: TGTGCCAGCAGCACCAGGAGGGGGGGGTACACAGATACGCAGTATTTT

clone size: -
J gene: TRBJ1-2
D gene: -
V gene: TRBV4-2
CDR3 protein: CASSQESSNNYGYTF
CDR3 DNA: TGTGCCAGCAGCCAAGAATCCTCCAATAACTATGGCTACACCTTC

clone size: -
J gene: TRBJ1-1
D gene: TRBD1
V gene: TRBV29-1
CDR3 protein: CSVEIGDRVMNTEAFF
CDR3 DNA: TGCAGCGTTGAAATCGGGGACAGGGTCATGAACACTGAAGCTTTCTTT

clone size: -
J gene: TRBJ1-3
D gene: -
V gene: TRBV19
CDR3 protein: CASSAELAGNTIYF
CDR3 DNA: TGTGCCAGTAGTGCAGAACTAGCTGGAAACACCATATATTTT

clone size: -
J gene: TRBJ2-7
D gene: -
V gene: TRBV4-1
CDR3 protein: CASSQGTQGYEQYF
CDR3 DNA: TGCGCCAGCAGCCAAGGAACCCAGGGGTACGAGCAGTACTTC

clone size: once
J gene: TRBJ2-3
D gene: -
V gene: TRBV19
CDR3 protein: CASSIPSKNTDTQYF
CDR3 DNA: TGTGCCAGTAGTATCCCCTCGAAGAACACAGATACGCAGTATTTT

clone size: few
J gene: TRBJ2-1
D gene: TRBD2
V gene: TRBV4-2
CDR3 protein: CASSQGSASGRNEQFF
CDR3 DNA: TGTGCCAGCAGCCAAGGCTCGGCTAGCGGGAGGAATGAGCAGTTCTTC

clone size: -
J gene: TRBJ2-2
D gene: -
V gene: TRBV7-2
CDR3 protein: CASTIQGPNTGELFF
CDR3 DNA: TGTGCCAGCACCATACAGGGACCGAACACCGGGGAGCTGTTTTTT

clone size: -
J gene: TRBJ1-5
D gene: -
V gene: TRBV19
CDR3 protein: CASSIGTGSNQPQHF
CDR3 DNA: TGTGCCAGTAGTATCGGCACAGGTAGCAATCAGCCCCAGCATTTT

clone size: -
J gene: TRBJ2-1
D gene: -
V gene: TRBV11-2
CDR3 protein: CASSLDLRPNNEQFF
CDR3 DNA: TGTGCCAGCAGCTTGGACTTACGTCCGAACAATGAGCAGTTCTTC

clone size: -
J gene: TRBJ2-7
D gene: TRBD2
V gene: TRBV27
CDR3 protein: CASRTRRTSGSHSYEQYF
CDR3 DNA: TGTGCCAGCAGAACCCGCCGCACTAGCGGGAGCCATTCCTACGAGCAGTACTTC

clone size: -
J gene: TRBJ1-3
D gene: -
V gene: TRBV7-2
CDR3 protein: CASSLASTGNTIYF
CDR3 DNA: TGTGCCAGCAGCTTAGCTAGTACTGGAAACACCATATATTTT

clone size: once
J gene: TRBJ2-1
D gene: -
V gene: TRBV28
CDR3 protein: CASSFWVYEQFF
CDR3 DNA: TGTGCCAGCAGTTTCTGGGTCTATGAGCAGTTCTTC

clone size: -
J gene: TRBJ1-5
D gene: TRBD1
V gene: TRBV28
CDR3 protein: CASRHPGTGGQPQHF
CDR3 DNA: TGTGCCAGCAGACACCCCGGGACAGGGGGTCAGCCCCAGCATTTT